This T cell receptor (beta chain) was recorded in a study of identical twins. One entry per CDR3 protein results from TCRdb running MiXCR on the 5' RACE reads. The profile shows 400,000 to 600,000 distinct CDR3 sequences, under 25% of them singletons. V lost 5 bases, J lost 4 bases, and 12 bases lay in between. Germline lookup yields CDR1 SNHLY and CDR2 FYNNEI. The CDR3 covers 14 residues. Remarks on this clonotype: Its antigen is not identified.

Study results and limitations: Not following the same donors, the study drew its conclusions from cross-sectional statistical analysis. Invariant populations such as MAIT and iNKT cells could partly muddle zero-insertion analyses. Abundant beta clonotypes from cord blood bore fewer insertions; memory repertoires lacked this pattern.

The sample was also reused in another study, on yellow fever vaccine responses in identical twins. That work adds: Vaccine T cell responses of twins reportedly seemed partly convergent and partly personalized.

The sequencing sample was made of CD4+ T cells sorted from blood. The TCR originated in a woman aged 18-35 years in good health. J is TRBJ2-1 and V is TRBV2; D uncertain. CDR3 residues: CASSRSAAYNEQFF. The CDR3 coding sequence is TGTGCCAGCAGTAGGTCGGCTGCATACAATGAGCAGTTCTTC. Variable domain in full (rest from reference TRBV2 and TRBJ2-1): EPEVTQTPSHQVTQMGQEVILRCVPISNHLYFYWYRQILGQKVEFLVSFYNNEISEKSEIFDDQFSVERPDGSNFTLKIRSTKLEDSAMYFCASSRSAAYNEQFFGPGTRLTVL.